These T cell receptor beta chains were read from a single sample in a study of early T cells in non-severe SARS-CoV-2 infection. TCRdb redid the calling of the 5' RACE reads with MiXCR, one entry per CDR3 protein. The sample has over 75,000 distinct CDR3 sequences, 15% seen once. The sequenced sample was whole blood. These receptors originate from an adult who was a healthcare worker with PCR-confirmed SARS-CoV-2 infection or an uninfected control (not recorded which). The CDR3 runs from the conserved cysteine through the conserved F or W. A D gene is named only where the DNA matches it firmly. Clone size is given for some rows only: seen once, a few or many times, or a class if the clone is expanded.

TGTGCCAGCAGTTTTAAGGGAACAGATACGCAGTATTTT | CASSFKGTDTQYF | - | TRBV12-3/TRBV12-4 | few | TRBJ2-3
TGTGCCAGCACATTTGGCTACAAGTACCAAGAGACCCAGTACTTC | CASTFGYKYQETQYF | - | TRBV28 | - | TRBJ2-5
TGCAGTGCCCGGGACATTGGCACCGGGGAGCTGTTTTTT | CSARDIGTGELFF | - | TRBV20-1 | few | TRBJ2-2
TGTGCCAGCAGCTTAGTAACAGGACAAGCCAAAAACATTCAGTACTTC | CASSLVTGQAKNIQYF | - | TRBV7-9 | medium-sized | TRBJ2-4
TGTGCCAGCAGCCGGGTCCTTCACAATGAGCAGTTCTTC | CASSRVLHNEQFF | - | TRBV28 | few | TRBJ2-1
TGCGCCAGCAGCCAAGAATGGGGGGAATCGGCGCAGTATTTT | CASSQEWGESAQYF | - | TRBV4-3 | many | TRBJ2-3
TGCAGTGCTAGTCAGGGAATAGGCGGGGAGCTGTTTTTT | CSASQGIGGELFF | - | TRBV20-1 | few | TRBJ2-2
TGTGCCAGCAGCCAAGAAGTCTGGGACGAGCAGTACTTC | CASSQEVWDEQYF | - | TRBV3-1 | few | TRBJ2-7
TGTGCCAGCAGGCAATCCCTAAAACAGGGGGCCCAAGAGACCCAGTACTTC | CASRQSLKQGAQETQYF | TRBD1 | TRBV6-2/TRBV6-3 | many | TRBJ2-5
TGCAGTGCTAATGTGCAGAATGAGCAGTTCTTC | CSANVQNEQFF | - | TRBV20-1 | - | TRBJ2-1
TGTGCCAGCAGTTTGAGGGATTCCGGGGAGCTGTTTTTT | CASSLRDSGELFF | - | TRBV12-3/TRBV12-4 | many | TRBJ2-2
TGTGCCAGCAGCGTAGACTTTTCTAGCTCCTACGAGCAGTACTTC | CASSVDFSSSYEQYF | - | TRBV9 | few | TRBJ2-7
TGTGCCAGCCTCGAGCAGTACTTC | CASLEQYF | - | TRBV7-2 | few | TRBJ2-7
TGTGCCAGCAGTTTCGGGCAGCCCTATGGCTACACCTTC | CASSFGQPYGYTF | - | TRBV28 | - | TRBJ1-2
TGCAGTGCTAGAGACCCAGACCGCTCCTACAATGAGCAGTTCTTC | CSARDPDRSYNEQFF | - | TRBV20-1 | - | TRBJ2-1
TGCAGTGCGCTAAGAACGGTTGAAGCTTTCTTT | CSALRTVEAFF | - | TRBV20-1 | few | TRBJ1-1
TGTGCCAGCAGCGGGGGGGAGAAAAACATTCAGTACTTC | CASSGGEKNIQYF | TRBD2 | TRBV6-1 | - | TRBJ2-4
TGTGCCAGCAGCACCGCAGGGGACCATTACAATGAGCAGTTCTTC | CASSTAGDHYNEQFF | - | TRBV9 | few | TRBJ2-1
TGTGCCAGCAGCTTAGCCACCCCTAGCGGGCCTCACCATGAGCAGTTCTTC | CASSLATPSGPHHEQFF | TRBD2 | TRBV11-2 | - | TRBJ2-1
TGTGCCAGCAGCCCTCCGATCAGGCAGCCCCAGCATTTT | CASSPPIRQPQHF | - | TRBV6-2/TRBV6-3 | - | TRBJ1-5
TGTGCCAGCAGCAGGAGGGGGAGCTCTGGGGCCAACGTCCTGACTTTC | CASSRRGSSGANVLTF | - | TRBV11-2 | few | TRBJ2-6
TGTGCCAGCAGTGAACAGGGTTCGGAACAGCCCCAGCATTTT | CASSEQGSEQPQHF | - | TRBV3-1 | - | TRBJ1-5
TGTGCCAGCAGACCCGGGCCCTTCGGGTTCCAGCAGTACTTC | CASRPGPFGFQQYF | - | TRBV2 | - | TRBJ2-7
TGTGCCATCAGGGGGCCGAACACCGGGGAGCTGTTTTTT | CAIRGPNTGELFF | TRBD1 | TRBV28 | few | TRBJ2-2
TGTGCCAGTAGTAGATCGACAGGGGGCGCGGAACAGCCCCAGCATTTT | CASSRSTGGAEQPQHF | TRBD1 | TRBV19 | few | TRBJ1-5
TGTGCCAGCAGCTTGGATCGCAGGACAGGGGCTGAATTCTTC | CASSLDRRTGAEFF | TRBD1 | TRBV5-5 | few | TRBJ1-2
TGTGCCAGCAGCCAAGCGTGGGGCTACACCTTC | CASSQAWGYTF | - | TRBV3-1 | - | TRBJ1-2
TGCAGTGCTCAGGCGGGACGATCGATCGTACAAGAGACCCAGTACTTC | CSAQAGRSIVQETQYF | - | TRBV20-1 | - | TRBJ2-5
TGTGCCATCAAAGGCTCAGGGGTAGGATCCTACGAGCAGTACTTC | CAIKGSGVGSYEQYF | - | TRBV10-3 | - | TRBJ2-7
TGTGCTAGTGGTTTAGGCGTACAAGAGACCCAGTACTTC | CASGLGVQETQYF | - | TRBV12-5 | - | TRBJ2-5
TGCAGTGCTAGACTAGCGGAGTACGAGCAGTACTTC | CSARLAEYEQYF | TRBD2 | TRBV20-1 | - | TRBJ2-7
TGTGCCAGCAGCTTAGATACGGGACAGCTTTACAATGAGCAGTTCTTC | CASSLDTGQLYNEQFF | TRBD1 | TRBV11-2 | few | TRBJ2-1
TGTGTCAGCAGTTTATACCTATATACAGATAATGAAAAACTGTTTTTT | CVSSLYLYTDNEKLFF | - | TRBV28 | few | TRBJ1-4